The table lists the clone carrying this TCR beta chain with a count of one. Its antigen is not known. The CDR3 covers 13 residues. Germline assignment: CDR1 SGHTA and CDR2 FQGTGA. The V gene lost 2 bases and the J gene lost 1 base, with 4 bases spanning the gap. These data come from a study of T cells after posttransplantation cyclophosphamide. Study-wide results and caveats: Donor CD8+ memory clones often dominated recipient blood repertoires at later times. Recipient CMV seropositivity and CMV reactivation strongly tracked TRB clonality. Tissue-infiltrating T cells from skin or gut overlapped little with blood T cells.

Measured with immunoSEQ multiplex PCR; TCRdb has only the in-frame clones, and not every one. The data hold roughly 2,200 clones, with about 70% observed a single time. Treatment was busulfan-fludarabine conditioning, a marrow graft, and cyclophosphamide on days +3 and +4. This sequence originates from a male patient aged 55 to 69 who received an allogeneic stem cell transplant from a related donor and was CMV-positive. The graft donor may be the source of some T cells. J is TRBJ2-3 and V is TRBV7-3; D gene unclear. The input for sequencing was PBMCs, taken after allogeneic stem cell transplant with posttransplant cyclophosphamide. The CDR3 DNA follows: TGTGCCAGCAGCTTAGGAGGCACAGATACGCAGTATTTT. Protein: CASSLGGTDTQYF.